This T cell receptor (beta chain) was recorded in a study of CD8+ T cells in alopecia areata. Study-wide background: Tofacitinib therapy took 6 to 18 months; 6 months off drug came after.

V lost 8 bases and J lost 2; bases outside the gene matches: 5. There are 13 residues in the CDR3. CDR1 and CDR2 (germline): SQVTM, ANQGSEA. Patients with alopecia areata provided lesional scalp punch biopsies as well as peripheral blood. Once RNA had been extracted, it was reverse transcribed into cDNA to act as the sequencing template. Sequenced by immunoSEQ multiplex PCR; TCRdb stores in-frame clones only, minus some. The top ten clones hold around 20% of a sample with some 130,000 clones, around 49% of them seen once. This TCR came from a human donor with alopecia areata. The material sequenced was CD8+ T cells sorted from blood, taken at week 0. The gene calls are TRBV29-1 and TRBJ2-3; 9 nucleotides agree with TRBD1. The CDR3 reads CSLQGAFTDTQYF. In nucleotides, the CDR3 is TGCAGCCTACAGGGGGCTTTCACAGATACGCAGTATTTT.